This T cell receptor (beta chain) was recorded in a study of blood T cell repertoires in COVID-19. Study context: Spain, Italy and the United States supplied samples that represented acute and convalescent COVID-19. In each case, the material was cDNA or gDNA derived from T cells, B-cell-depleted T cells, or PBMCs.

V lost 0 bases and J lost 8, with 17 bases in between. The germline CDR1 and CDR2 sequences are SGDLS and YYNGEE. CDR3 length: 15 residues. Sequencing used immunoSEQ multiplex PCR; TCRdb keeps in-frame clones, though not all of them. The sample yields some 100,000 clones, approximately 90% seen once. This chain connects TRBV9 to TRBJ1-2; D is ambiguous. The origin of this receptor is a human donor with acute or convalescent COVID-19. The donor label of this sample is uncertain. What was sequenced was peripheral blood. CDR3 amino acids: CASSVDPGSAGGYTF. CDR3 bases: TGTGCCAGCAGCGTAGATCCAGGTTCTGCGGGAGGCTACACCTTC.